This record looks at one T cell receptor (beta chain) sequence and its context. Its cognate antigen is unknown. This specimen belongs to a study of cytomegalovirus exposure and HLA in healthy donors. Looking at the study overall: One earlier analysis, a look at 180 million or so T cells, found 100 million to 130 million unique TCR beta sequences. Study-level points and caveats: One later analysis reportedly identified an Asian-associated ancestry cluster that showed fewer N-insertions than the roughly 600-donor mean.

CDR3 length equals 17 residues. V lost 7 bases to trimming and J lost 5 bases; unmatched junction nucleotides: 16. Germline V CDR1 and CDR2: LGHNT, FRNRAP. The PCR used 60 Vbeta and 13 Jbeta primers. TCRdb keeps only in-frame clones here, not all; method: immunoSEQ multiplex PCR. The table has 110,000 to 150,000 clones, around 80% seen once; the top ten hold almost 2.5%. The source material was PBMCs. This receptor was taken from a boy between 2 and 10 years old in good health and CMV-seronegative. The rearrangement uses TRBV12-5 and TRBJ2-3, with 9 bases fitting TRBD2. In nucleotides, the CDR3 is TGTGCTAGTGCCAAATCCTTCCGGGGCGGGAGGGAAGATACGCAGTATTTT. Protein sequence: CASAKSFRGGREDTQYF.